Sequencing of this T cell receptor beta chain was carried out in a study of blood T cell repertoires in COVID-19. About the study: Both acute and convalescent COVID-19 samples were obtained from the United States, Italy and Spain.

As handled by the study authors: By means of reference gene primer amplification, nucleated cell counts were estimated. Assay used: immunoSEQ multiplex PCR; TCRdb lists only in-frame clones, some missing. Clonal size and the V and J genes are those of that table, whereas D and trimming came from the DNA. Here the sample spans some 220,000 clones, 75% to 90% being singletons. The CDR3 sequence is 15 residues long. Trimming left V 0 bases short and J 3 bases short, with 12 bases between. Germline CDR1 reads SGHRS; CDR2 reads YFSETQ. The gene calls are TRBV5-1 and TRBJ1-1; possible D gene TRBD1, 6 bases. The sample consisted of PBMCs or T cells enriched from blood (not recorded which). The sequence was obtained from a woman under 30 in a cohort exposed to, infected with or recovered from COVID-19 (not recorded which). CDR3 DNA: TGCGCCAGCAGCTTGGCGGGGCGGGGGCACACTGAAGCTTTCTTT. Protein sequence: CASSLAGRGHTEAFF.